This T cell receptor beta chain was documented in a study of memory CD8 T cells in hepatitis C reinfection. The length of the CDR3 is 15 residues. The junction had 3 bases not matched to a gene; V was cut back by 3 bases and J by 7 bases. Germline V CDR1 and CDR2: LNHDA, SQIVND (reference sequence). The repertoire was sequenced with immunoSEQ multiplex PCR; TCRdb's copy has only in-frame clones and lacks some. The data hold roughly 43,000 clones, with around nine tenths observed a single time. General study points: With four to six donors, public clonotype conclusions could not be definitive.

The time point was: peak reinfection, 3 to 8 weeks after reinfection detection. TCR sequencing was done directly ex vivo on sorted cells, without expansion in vitro. Concerning this clone itself: Its antigen is as yet unknown.

This sequence was found in a man between 18 and 35 years old with hepatitis C virus infection. The material sequenced was naive CD8+ T cells sorted from blood. The chain has TRBV19 and TRBJ1-4, with TRBD1 matching over 12 bases. In DNA, the CDR3 is TGTGCCAGTAGTATGGGGACAGGGGGCGGTGAAAAACTGTTTTTT. It is translated as CASSMGTGGGEKLFF.